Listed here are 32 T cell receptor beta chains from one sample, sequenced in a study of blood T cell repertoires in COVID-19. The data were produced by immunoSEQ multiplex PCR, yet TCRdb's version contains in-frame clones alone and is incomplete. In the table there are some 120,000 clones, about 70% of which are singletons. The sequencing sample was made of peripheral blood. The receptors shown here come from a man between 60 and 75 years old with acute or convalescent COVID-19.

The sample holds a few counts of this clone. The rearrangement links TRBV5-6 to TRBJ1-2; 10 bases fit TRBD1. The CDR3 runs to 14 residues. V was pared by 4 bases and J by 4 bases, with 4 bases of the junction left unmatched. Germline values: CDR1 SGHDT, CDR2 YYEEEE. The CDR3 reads CASSPDRGLYGYTF. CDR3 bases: TGTGCCAGCAGCCCCGACAGGGGGCTCTATGGCTACACCTTC.

Written as DNA, the CDR3 is TGTGCCAGTAGTATATACTTAGGGGAACCCTACAATGAGCAGTTCTTC. As protein: CASSIYLGEPYNEQFF. V is TRBV19 and J is TRBJ2-1; perhaps TRBD1 as D (5 bases). The V end was cut by 2 bases, the J end by 2 bases, with 13 bases between. The CDR3 loop spans 16 amino acids. Germline-derived CDR1 and CDR2 are LNHDA and SQIVND (reference sequence).

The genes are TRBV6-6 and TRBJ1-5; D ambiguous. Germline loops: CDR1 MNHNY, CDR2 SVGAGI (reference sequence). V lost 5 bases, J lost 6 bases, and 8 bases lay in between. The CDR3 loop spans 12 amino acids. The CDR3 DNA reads TGTGCCAGCAGTCGCTCTCGTCAGCCCCAGCATTTT. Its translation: CASSRSRQPQHF.

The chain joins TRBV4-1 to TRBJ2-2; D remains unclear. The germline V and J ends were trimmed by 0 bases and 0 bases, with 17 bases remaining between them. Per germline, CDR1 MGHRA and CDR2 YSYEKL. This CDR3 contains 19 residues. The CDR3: CASSQDLVARPTNTGELFF. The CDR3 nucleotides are TGCGCCAGCAGCCAAGATCTCGTAGCCCGGCCAACGAACACCGGGGAGCTGTTTTTT.

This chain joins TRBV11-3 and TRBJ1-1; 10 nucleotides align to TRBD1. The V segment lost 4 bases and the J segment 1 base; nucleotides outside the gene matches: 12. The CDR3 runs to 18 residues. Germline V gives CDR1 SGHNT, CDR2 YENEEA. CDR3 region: CASSSARDRGSSNTEAFF. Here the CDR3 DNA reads TGTGCCAGCAGCTCCGCCCGGGACAGGGGATCATCGAACACTGAAGCTTTCTTT.

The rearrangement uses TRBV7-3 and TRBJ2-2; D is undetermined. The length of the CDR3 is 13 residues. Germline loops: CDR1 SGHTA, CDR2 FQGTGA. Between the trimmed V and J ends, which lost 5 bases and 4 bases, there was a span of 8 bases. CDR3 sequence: CASSRSLTGELFF. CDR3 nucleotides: TGTGCCAGCAGCCGGTCTCTCACCGGGGAGCTGTTTTTT.

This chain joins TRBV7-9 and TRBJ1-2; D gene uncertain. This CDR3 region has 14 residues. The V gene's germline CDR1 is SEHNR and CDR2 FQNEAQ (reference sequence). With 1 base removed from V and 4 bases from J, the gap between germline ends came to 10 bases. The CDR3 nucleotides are TGTGCCAGCAGCTTAGATGGCGGACTCTATGGCTACACCTTC. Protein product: CASSLDGGLYGYTF.

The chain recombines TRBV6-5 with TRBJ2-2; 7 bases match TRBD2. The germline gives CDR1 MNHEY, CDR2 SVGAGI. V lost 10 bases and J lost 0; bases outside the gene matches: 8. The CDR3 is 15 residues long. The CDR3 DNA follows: TGTGCCACCAAACCCGGGGGGACGAACACCGGGGAGCTGTTTTTT. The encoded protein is CATKPGGTNTGELFF.

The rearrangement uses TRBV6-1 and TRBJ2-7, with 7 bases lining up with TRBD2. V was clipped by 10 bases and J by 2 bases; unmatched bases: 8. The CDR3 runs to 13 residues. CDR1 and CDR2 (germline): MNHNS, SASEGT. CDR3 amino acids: CATQPSGTYEQYF. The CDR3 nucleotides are TGTGCCACCCAGCCTAGCGGAACCTACGAGCAGTACTTC.

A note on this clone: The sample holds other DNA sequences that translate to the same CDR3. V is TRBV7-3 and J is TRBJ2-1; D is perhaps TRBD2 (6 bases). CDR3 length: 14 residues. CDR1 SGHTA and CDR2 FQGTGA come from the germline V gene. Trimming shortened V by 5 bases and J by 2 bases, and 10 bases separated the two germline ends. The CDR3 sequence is CASSPRGTYNEQFF. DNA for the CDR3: TGTGCCAGCAGCCCCCGCGGGACCTACAATGAGCAGTTCTTC.

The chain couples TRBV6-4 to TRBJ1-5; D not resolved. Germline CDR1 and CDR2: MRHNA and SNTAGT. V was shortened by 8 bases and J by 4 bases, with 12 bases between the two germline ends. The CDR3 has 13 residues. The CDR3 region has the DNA TGTGCCAGCTTTGGAGGGAGGAATCAGCCCCAGCATTTT. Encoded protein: CASFGGRNQPQHF.

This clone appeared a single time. In nucleotides, the CDR3 is TGTGCCAGCAGCGTAGGCAGGGTTTCCGGGGAGCTGTTTTTT. Translated: CASSVGRVSGELFF. The genes are TRBV9 and TRBJ2-2; maybe TRBD1 (5 bases). The germline gives CDR1 SGDLS, CDR2 YYNGEE. This CDR3 spans 14 amino acids. V was cut by 0 bases and J by 6 bases, with 9 bases left in between.

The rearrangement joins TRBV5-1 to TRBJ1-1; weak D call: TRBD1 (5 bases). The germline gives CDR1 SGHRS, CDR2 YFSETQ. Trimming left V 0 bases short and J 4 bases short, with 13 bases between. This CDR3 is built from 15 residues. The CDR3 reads CASSLGLGRGTEAFF. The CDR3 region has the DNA TGCGCCAGCAGCTTGGGGTTAGGGAGGGGCACTGAAGCTTTCTTT.

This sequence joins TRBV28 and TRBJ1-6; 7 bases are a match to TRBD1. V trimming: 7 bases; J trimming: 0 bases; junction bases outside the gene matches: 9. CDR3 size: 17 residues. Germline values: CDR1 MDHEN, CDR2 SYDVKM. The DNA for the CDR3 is TGTGCCAGCACCCGAGGGGGCGCGAGCTCCTATAATTCACCCCTCCACTTT. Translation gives CASTRGGASSYNSPLHF.

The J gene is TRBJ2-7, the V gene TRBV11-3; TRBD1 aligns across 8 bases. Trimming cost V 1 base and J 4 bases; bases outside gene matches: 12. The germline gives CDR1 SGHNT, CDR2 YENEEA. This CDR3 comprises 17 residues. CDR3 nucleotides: TGTGCCAGCAGCTTAGGGCCAGGGGGCTTGGTGTCATACGAGCAGTACTTC. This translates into CASSLGPGGLVSYEQYF. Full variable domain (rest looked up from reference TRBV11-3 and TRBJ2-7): EAGVVQSPRYKIIEKKQPVAFWCNPISGHNTLYWYLQNLGQGPELLIRYENEEAVDDSQLPKDRFSAERLKGVDSTLKIQPAELGDSAVYLCASSLGPGGLVSYEQYFGPGTRLTVT.

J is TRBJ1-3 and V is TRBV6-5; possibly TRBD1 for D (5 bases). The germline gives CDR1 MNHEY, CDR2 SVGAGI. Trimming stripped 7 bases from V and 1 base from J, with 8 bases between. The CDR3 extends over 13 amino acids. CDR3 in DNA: TGTGCCAGCATTTCAGGGTCTGGAAACACCATATATTTT. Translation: CASISGSGNTIYF.

CDR3 nucleotides: TGCGCCAGCAGCTTGGAGCCTCTAGGTTTCTCTGGGGCCAACGTCCTGACTTTC. Protein: CASSLEPLGFSGANVLTF. The V call is TRBV5-1, the J call TRBJ2-6; D remains unclear. V lost 0 bases and J lost 0, with 13 bases in between. Germline-derived CDR1 and CDR2 are SGHRS and YFSETQ. The length of the CDR3 is 18 residues.

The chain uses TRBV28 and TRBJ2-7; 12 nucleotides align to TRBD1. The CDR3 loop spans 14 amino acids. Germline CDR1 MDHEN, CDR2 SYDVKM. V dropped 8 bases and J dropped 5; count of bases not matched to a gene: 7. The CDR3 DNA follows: TGTGCCAGCGGATGGGGACAGGGGGCCCACGAGCAGTACTTC. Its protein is CASGWGQGAHEQYF.

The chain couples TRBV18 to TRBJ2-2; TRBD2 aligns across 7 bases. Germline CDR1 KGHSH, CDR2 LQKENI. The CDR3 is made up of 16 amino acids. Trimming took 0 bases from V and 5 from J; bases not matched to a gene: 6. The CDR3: CASSPPAGVLTGELFF. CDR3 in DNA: TGTGCCAGCTCACCACCGGCGGGGGTCTTGACCGGGGAGCTGTTTTTT.

CDR3 DNA: TGTGCCAGCAGCTTGGGGGCTAACACCGGGGAGCTGTTTTTT. Translating it yields CASSLGANTGELFF. The V gene is TRBV5-4, the J gene TRBJ2-2; D unclear. Germline-derived CDR1 and CDR2 are SGHNT and YYREEE (reference sequence). The CDR3 consists of 14 residues. V lost 0 bases and J 2 bases, leaving 5 bases between the germline ends.

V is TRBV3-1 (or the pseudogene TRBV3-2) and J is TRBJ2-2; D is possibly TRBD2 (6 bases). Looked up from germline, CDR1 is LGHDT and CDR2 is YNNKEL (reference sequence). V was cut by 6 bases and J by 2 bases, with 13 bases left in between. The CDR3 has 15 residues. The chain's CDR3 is CASRRGGVNTGELFF. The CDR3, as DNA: TGTGCCAGCAGGCGGGGCGGGGTCAACACCGGGGAGCTGTTTTTT.

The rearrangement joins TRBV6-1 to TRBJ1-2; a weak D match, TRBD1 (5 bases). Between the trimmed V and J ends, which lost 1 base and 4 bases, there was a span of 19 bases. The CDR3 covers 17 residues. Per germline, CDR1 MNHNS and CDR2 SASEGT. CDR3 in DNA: TGTGCCAGCAGTGAAGTTTATTTACAGGCCCAAGGCTATGGCTACACCTTC. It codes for CASSEVYLQAQGYGYTF.

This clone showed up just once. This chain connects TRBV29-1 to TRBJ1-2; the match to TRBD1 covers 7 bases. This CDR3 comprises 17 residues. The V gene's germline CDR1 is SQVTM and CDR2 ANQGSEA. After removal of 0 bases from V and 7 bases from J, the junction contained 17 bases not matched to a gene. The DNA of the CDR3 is TGCAGCGTTGAAGATAACCGGGACAGTAGGGGTATTGGTGGCTACACCTTC. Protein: CSVEDNRDSRGIGGYTF.

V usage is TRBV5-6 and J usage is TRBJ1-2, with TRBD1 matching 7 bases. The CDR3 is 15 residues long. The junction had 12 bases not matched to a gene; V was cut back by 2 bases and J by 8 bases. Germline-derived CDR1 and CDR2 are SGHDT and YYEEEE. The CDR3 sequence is CASSFVKKGAGGYTF. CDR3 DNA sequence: TGTGCCAGCAGCTTCGTAAAGAAGGGGGCGGGAGGCTACACCTTC.

The CDR3 sequence: CASSQVKLAGVSEQYF. As DNA, the CDR3 is TGCGCCAGCAGCCAAGTTAAACTAGCGGGAGTTTCCGAGCAGTACTTC. This chain joins TRBV4-1 and TRBJ2-7; 11 bases are a match to TRBD2. CDR1 and CDR2 (germline): MGHRA, YSYEKL. The CDR3 contains 16 residues. V gave up 1 base and J gave up 6 bases; unmatched junction bases: 8.

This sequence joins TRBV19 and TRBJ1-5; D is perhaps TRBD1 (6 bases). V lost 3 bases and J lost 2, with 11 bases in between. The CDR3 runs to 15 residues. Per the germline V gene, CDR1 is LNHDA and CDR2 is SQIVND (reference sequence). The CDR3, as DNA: TGTGCCAGTAGTATGGGGGGGCGAGGCAATCAGCCCCAGCATTTT. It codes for CASSMGGRGNQPQHF.

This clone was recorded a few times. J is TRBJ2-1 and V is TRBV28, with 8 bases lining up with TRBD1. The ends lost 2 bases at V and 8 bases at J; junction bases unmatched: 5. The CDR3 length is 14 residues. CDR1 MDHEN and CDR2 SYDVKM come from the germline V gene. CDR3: CASSLQGAIDEQFF. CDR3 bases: TGTGCCAGCAGTTTACAGGGGGCCATCGATGAGCAGTTCTTC.

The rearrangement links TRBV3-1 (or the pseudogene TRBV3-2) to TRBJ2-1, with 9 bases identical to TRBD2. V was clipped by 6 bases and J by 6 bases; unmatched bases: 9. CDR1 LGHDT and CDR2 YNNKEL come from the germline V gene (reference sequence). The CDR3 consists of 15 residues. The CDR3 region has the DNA TGTGCCAGCAGTGACCTAGCGGGGATTCCCAATGAGCAGTTCTTC. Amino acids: CASSDLAGIPNEQFF.

The CDR3 loop is CATRTGHFGTDTQYF. For the CDR3, the DNA is TGTGCCACCAGGACAGGGCATTTTGGGACAGATACGCAGTATTTT. The chain has TRBV24-1 and TRBJ2-3; 7 bases are shared with TRBD1. Germline V gene data show CDR1 as KGHDR and CDR2 as SFDVKD. The CDR3 is made up of 15 amino acids. Trimming cost V 7 bases and J 3 bases; bases outside gene matches: 9.

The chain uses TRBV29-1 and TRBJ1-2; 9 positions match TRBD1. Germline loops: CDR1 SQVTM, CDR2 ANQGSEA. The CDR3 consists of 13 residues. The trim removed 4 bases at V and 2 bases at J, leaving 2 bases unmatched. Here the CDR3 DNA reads TGCAGCGTTGGGGGGACAGGGAACTATGGCTACACCTTC. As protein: CSVGGTGNYGYTF.

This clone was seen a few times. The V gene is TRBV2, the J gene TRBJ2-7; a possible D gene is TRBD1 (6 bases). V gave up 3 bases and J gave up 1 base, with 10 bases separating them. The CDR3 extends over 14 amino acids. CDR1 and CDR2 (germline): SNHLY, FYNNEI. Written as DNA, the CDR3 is TGTGCCAGCAGTGATACAGGGCAGTCCTACGAGCAGTACTTC. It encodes CASSDTGQSYEQYF.

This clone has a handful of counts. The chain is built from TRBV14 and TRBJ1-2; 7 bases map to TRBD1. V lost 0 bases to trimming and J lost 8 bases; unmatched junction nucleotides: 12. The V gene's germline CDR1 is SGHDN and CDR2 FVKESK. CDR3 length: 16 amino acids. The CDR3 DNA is TGTGCCAGCAGCCAAGATCTTATAAGGGGGCGATGGGGCTACACCTTC. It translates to CASSQDLIRGRWGYTF.